Here is one T cell receptor beta chain with its context. The data stem from a study of T cell clones after liver transplantation. About the research overall: In this trial, immunosuppression withdrawal was attempted within 2 years of liver transplant. TCRbeta sequencing after a pre-transplant mixed lymphocyte reaction identified graft-donor-reactive clones, later tracked in post-transplant blood.

Produced via immunoSEQ multiplex PCR; TCRdb's table is partial and in-frame only. The sample includes around 110,000 clones, less than 95% of them seen just once. V was shortened by 2 bases and J by 7 bases, with 18 bases between the two germline ends. CDR1 and CDR2 from the germline V gene are SNHLY and FYNNEI. The CDR3 sequence is 16 residues long. The input for sequencing was CD4+ T cells from blood, taken 12 months after liver transplant. V gene TRBV2 combines with J gene TRBJ2-1; possibly TRBD1 for D (6 bases). This clonotype originated in a human patient who received a liver transplant. Some T cells could come from the graft donor. The CDR3 is CASSEIWSQGKNEQFF. CDR3 nucleotides: TGTGCCAGCAGTGAAATTTGGTCACAGGGTAAGAATGAGCAGTTCTTC. The full variable domain, its missing parts supplied by reference TRBV2 and TRBJ2-1, is EPEVTQTPSHQVTQMGQEVILRCVPISNHLYFYWYRQILGQKVEFLVSFYNNEISEKSEIFDDQFSVERPDGSNFTLKIRSTKLEDSAMYFCASSEIWSQGKNEQFFGPGTRLTVL.